The rows below give T cell receptor beta chains drawn from one sample of a study of blood T cell repertoires in COVID-19. Generated by immunoSEQ multiplex PCR, the TCRdb table keeps only in-frame clones and is missing some. The data contain some 330,000 clones, about nine tenths of them seen just once; the ten biggest clones take up less than 2%. The sequenced material came from peripheral blood. These TCRs come from a woman in her 30s with COVID-19, enrolled during active disease. Both conserved end residues are trimmed from each CDR3. The order of the fields is CDR3 protein, V gene, J gene.

AIRTGDEQF,TRBV10-3,TRBJ2-1
ASSQRAQTRAGNTIY,TRBV3-1/TRBV3-2,TRBJ1-3
ATTVRVPRETGANVLT,TRBV24-1,TRBJ2-6
VSSFGRGGESNQPQH,TRBV28,TRBJ1-5
ASSTPGQGATGELF,TRBV19,TRBJ2-2
ASSLPLQGLPQETQY,TRBV7-9,TRBJ2-5
ASTQDRTGNTIY,TRBV19,TRBJ1-3
ASSGASGGDYEQY,TRBV9,TRBJ2-7
ASSQVYRGVGQPQH,TRBV4-3,TRBJ1-5
ASSPSTGAYNSPLH,TRBV27,TRBJ1-6
ASTALDSSNQPQH,TRBV19,TRBJ1-5
ASSIEWGNTEAF,TRBV19,TRBJ1-1
ASSSTLASGEQY,TRBV5-1,TRBJ2-7
ASSSRQGVNEKLF,TRBV5-1,TRBJ1-4
ASSFGGSTGNTIY,TRBV5-1,TRBJ1-3
ASSPPSGEGDTQY,TRBV7-9,TRBJ2-3
SASGEDSYNSPLH,TRBV20-1,TRBJ1-6